A single TCR beta chain is shown here with its context. Its matching antigen is unknown. From germline, CDR1 is KGHSH and CDR2 LQKENI. This CDR3 has 15 amino acids. Between the trimmed V and J ends, which lost 0 bases and 5 bases, there was a span of 11 bases. The sorted-subset replicate PCRs were given about 200 ng DNA, which is 31,000 or so T cell genomes. Methods used by the authors: Sequence data from immunoSEQ were junction-only and lacked quality scores; consequently, filtering differed. Repertoires were generated with immunoSEQ multiplex PCR, while TCRdb's copy carries only in-frame clones and drops some. The DNA gave D and trimming, while V, J and clone size come from that table. The table has about 1.5 million clones, roughly 96% seen once. The data are from a study of shared clonotypes between healthy human individuals. Researchers partitioned CD4+ cells into CD45RA+ naive and CD45RA-negative memory subsets.

Study conclusions and caveats: Among several donors, approximately 5.4% of naive CD4 clonotypes were found in common.

V gene TRBV18 combines with J gene TRBJ1-3; the D is unclear. The sequencing sample was made of naive CD4+ T cells sorted from blood. Subset in this sample: CD45RA+ positively selected. The clonotype originates from a man aged 25 to 40 in good health. CDR3 loop: CASSPPASPRNTIYF. The CDR3 DNA follows: TGTGCCAGCTCACCACCGGCTAGCCCCAGAAACACCATATATTTT.